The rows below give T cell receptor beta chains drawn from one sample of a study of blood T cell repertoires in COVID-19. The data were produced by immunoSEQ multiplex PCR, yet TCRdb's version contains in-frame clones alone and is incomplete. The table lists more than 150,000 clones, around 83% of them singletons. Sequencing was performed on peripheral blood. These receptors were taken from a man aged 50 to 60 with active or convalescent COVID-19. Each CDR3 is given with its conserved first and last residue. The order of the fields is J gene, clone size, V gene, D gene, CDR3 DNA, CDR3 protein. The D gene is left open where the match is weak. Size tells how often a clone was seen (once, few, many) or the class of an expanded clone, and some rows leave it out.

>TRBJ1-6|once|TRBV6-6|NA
TGTGCCAGCACCTTAAACAGGGAGCGGTCACCCCTCCACTTT
CASTLNRERSPLHF
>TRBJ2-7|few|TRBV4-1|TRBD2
TGCGCCAGCAGCCAGGAGGGACTAGCGGGGAAAGAGCAGTACTTC
CASSQEGLAGKEQYF
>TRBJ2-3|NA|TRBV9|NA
TGTGCCAGCAGCGAGGGTTTGAAGGGGTTGACAGATACGCAGTATTTT
CASSEGLKGLTDTQYF
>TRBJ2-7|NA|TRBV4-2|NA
TGTGCCAGCAGCCAAGATCCATACGAGCAGTACTTC
CASSQDPYEQYF
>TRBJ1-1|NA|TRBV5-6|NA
TGTGCCAGCAGCCTCTCAGGGGCAATAGTAGCTTTCTTT
CASSLSGAIVAFF
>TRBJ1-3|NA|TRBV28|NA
TGTGCCAGCACCTACAGCAACAGAAACACCATATATTTT
CASTYSNRNTIYF
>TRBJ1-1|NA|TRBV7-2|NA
TGTGCCAGCAGCTCCAGAGGGACTGAAGCTTTCTTT
CASSSRGTEAFF
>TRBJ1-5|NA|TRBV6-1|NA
TGTGCCAGCAGTGAAGTACAGGGTAATCAGCCCCAGCATTTT
CASSEVQGNQPQHF
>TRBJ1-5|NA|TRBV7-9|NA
TGTGCCACCTCGGGCGGAGGGAGGCAGCCCCAGCATTTT
CATSGGGRQPQHF
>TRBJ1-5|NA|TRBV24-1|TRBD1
TGTGCCACCAGTGACCCGGGGACAGCCAGCAATCAGCCCCAGCATTTT
CATSDPGTASNQPQHF
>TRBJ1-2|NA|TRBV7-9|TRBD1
TGTGCCAGCAGCCCGACAGGGCTTCGAGGCTACACCTTC
CASSPTGLRGYTF
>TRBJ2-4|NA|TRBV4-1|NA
TGCGCCAGCGGAACCATAACCAGGACAGTTCTAGCCAAAAACATTCAGTACTTC
CASGTITRTVLAKNIQYF
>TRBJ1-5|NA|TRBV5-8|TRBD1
TGTGCCAGCAGCCTTGACAGGGGGACCGATCAGCCCCAGCATTTT
CASSLDRGTDQPQHF
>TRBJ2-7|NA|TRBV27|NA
TGTGCCAGCAGTTTACGGAGAGTTCACGAGCAGTACTTC
CASSLRRVHEQYF
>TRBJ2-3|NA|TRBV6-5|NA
TGTGCCAGCAGCCAACTAGCAGGAGACACAGATACGCAGTATTTT
CASSQLAGDTDTQYF
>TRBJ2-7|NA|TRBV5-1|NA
TGCGCCAGCAGCTCATCCTCGGGACAACCCTACGAGCAGTACTTC
CASSSSSGQPYEQYF
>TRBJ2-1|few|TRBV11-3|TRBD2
TGTGCCAGCACTCGGAGTTGGACTAGATCGGGTAATGAGCAGTTCTTC
CASTRSWTRSGNEQFF
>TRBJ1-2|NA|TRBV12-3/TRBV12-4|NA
TGTGCCAGCAGACCAACCGGGGGGCGAGGCTACACCTTC
CASRPTGGRGYTF
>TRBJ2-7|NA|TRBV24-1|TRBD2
TGTGCCACCTCCGTGGGAGGGACTAGCTCCTACGAGCAGTACTTC
CATSVGGTSSYEQYF
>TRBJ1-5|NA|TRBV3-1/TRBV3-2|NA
TGTGCCAGCAGCCAAGATATTGTTCAGCCCCAGCATTTT
CASSQDIVQPQHF
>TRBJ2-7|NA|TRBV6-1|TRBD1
TGTGCCAGCAGTGTTTTAGGGGGCGACGGTGTCCACGAGCAGTACTTC
CASSVLGGDGVHEQYF
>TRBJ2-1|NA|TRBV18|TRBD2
TGTGCCAGCTCACCGGGACTAGTTGGAGGTGAGCAGTTCTTC
CASSPGLVGGEQFF
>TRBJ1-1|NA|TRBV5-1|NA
TGCGCCAGCAAGGAACAGGGAACTATGAACACTGAAGCTTTCTTT
CASKEQGTMNTEAFF
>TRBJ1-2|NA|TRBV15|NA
TGTGCCACCAGCAGAGGCCGACTAGGGGAGGGTGGCTACACCTTC
CATSRGRLGEGGYTF
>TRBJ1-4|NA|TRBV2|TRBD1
TGTGCCAGCATAAGGACAGGACCTGAAAAACTGTTTTTT
CASIRTGPEKLFF
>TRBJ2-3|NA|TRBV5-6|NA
TGTGCCAGCAGCCCGGGGGGCCGGACAGATACGCAGTATTTT
CASSPGGRTDTQYF
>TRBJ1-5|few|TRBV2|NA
TGTGCCGGGGCCGGGCAGTCATCCCAGCCCCAGCATTTT
CAGAGQSSQPQHF
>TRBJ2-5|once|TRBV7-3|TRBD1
TGTGCCAGCAGCACCGGGGACAGAGGAGAGACCCAGTACTTC
CASSTGDRGETQYF
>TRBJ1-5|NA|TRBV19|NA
TGTGCCAGTAGTATCCCCAGGGGAGGCAATCAGCCCCAGCATTTT
CASSIPRGGNQPQHF
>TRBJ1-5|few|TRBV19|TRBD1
TGTGCCAGTAGTATGGGACAGCGGATAAGCGGCAACAATCAGCCCCAGCATTTT
CASSMGQRISGNNQPQHF
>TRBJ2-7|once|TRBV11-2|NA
TGTGCCAGCAGCTTAGAGACGGGGAGAAAGCAGTACTTC
CASSLETGRKQYF
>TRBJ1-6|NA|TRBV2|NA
TGTGCCAGCACTCCGGGAAGGGGGGGAAATTCACCCCTCCACTTT
CASTPGRGGNSPLHF
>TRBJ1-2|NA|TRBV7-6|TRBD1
TGTGCCAGCAGCCCCTACAGGGGCCCTGGCTACACCTTC
CASSPYRGPGYTF
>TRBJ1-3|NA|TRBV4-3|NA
TGCGCCAGCAGCCAAGATCACGACAGAGGAAACACCATATATTTT
CASSQDHDRGNTIYF
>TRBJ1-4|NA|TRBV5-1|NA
TGCGCCAGCAGCTTGTCAGTGTCGGGGGTTGGGGGAAAACTGTTTTTT
CASSLSVSGVGGKLFF
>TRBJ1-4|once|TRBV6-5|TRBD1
TGTGCCAGCAGCCCGGGCGGGACAGGGAATGAAAAACTGTTTTTT
CASSPGGTGNEKLFF
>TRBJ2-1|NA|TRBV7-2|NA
TGTGCCAGCAGCTTAACCCCGGTATACAATGAGCAGTTCTTC
CASSLTPVYNEQFF
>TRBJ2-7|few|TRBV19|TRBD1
TGTGCCAGTAGTAGGGGACAGCGTACCTACGAGCAGTACTTC
CASSRGQRTYEQYF
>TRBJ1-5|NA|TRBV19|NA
TGTGCCAGTAGTAAAGATCAGGATCAGCCCCAGCATTTT
CASSKDQDQPQHF
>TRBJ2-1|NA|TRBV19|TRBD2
TGTGCCAGTAGTCCACTGCGGGAGAGATCCTACAATGAGCAGTTCTTC
CASSPLRERSYNEQFF
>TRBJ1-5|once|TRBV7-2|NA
TGTGCCAGCACCGGGGACATGGATCAGCCCCAGCATTTT
CASTGDMDQPQHF
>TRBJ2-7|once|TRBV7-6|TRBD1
TGTGCCAGCAGCCCGGTGGGACAGGGAATCCACGAGCAGTACTTC
CASSPVGQGIHEQYF
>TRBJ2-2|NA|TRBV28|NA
TGTGCCAGCATCCTAAGTAGAGGGGGCACCGGGGAGCTGTTTTTT
CASILSRGGTGELFF
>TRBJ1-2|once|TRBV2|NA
TGTGCCAGCAGCCGGGGGGTTAACTATGGCTACACCTTC
CASSRGVNYGYTF
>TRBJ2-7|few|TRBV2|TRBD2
TGTGCCAGCAGGGTTTTGGGGTTACTAGCGGGAGTAAGGCAGTACTTC
CASRVLGLLAGVRQYF
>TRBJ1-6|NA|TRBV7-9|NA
TGTGCCAGCAGCCCCAGGGGTGGTTCACCCCTCCACTTT
CASSPRGGSPLHF
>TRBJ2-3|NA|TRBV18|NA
TGTGCCAGCTCACCTGACAGGGCGGGATTAGGCACAGATACGCAGTATTTT
CASSPDRAGLGTDTQYF
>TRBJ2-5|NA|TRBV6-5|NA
TGTGCCAGCAGTTATTTCTACAGGGCTGAGACCCAGTACTTC
CASSYFYRAETQYF
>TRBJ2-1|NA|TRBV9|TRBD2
TGTGCCAGCAGCCCTTCCGGGACTAGCGGGAGTCGGGAGCAGTTCTTC
CASSPSGTSGSREQFF
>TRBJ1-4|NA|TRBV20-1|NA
TGCAGTGCTAATGACTGGGGAGGAGGTGAAAAACTGTTTTTT
CSANDWGGGEKLFF
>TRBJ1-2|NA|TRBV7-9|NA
TGTGCCAGCAGCTTGGAGGGTGAAAATGGCTACACCTTC
CASSLEGENGYTF
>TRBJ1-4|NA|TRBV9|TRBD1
TGTGCCAGCAGCCCACAAACAGGGGTTGGTGAAAAACTGTTTTTT
CASSPQTGVGEKLFF
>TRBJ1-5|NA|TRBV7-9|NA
TGTGCCAGCAGCCTAACCGGAGGCAATCAGCCCCAGCATTTT
CASSLTGGNQPQHF
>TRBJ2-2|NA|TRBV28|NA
TGTGCCAGCCGACTAGAGCGGACCGGGGAGCTGTTTTTT
CASRLERTGELFF
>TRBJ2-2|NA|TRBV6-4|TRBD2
TGTGCCAGCAGCGAACAACCTAGCGGCACCGGGGAGCTGTTTTTT
CASSEQPSGTGELFF
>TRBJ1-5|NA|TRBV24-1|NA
TGTGCCACCAGTGATTCCCCTACCCAGCCCCAGCATTTT
CATSDSPTQPQHF
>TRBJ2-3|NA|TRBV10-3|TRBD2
TGTGCCATCAGTGGTGTAGAGGCTAGCGGGGATACGCAGTATTTT
CAISGVEASGDTQYF
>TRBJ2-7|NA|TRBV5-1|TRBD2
TGCGCCAGCAGCTTGTTGGCGGGAGGGTACGAGCAGTACTTC
CASSLLAGGYEQYF